Below, one T cell receptor beta chain is given with its context. The data originate from a study of blood T cell repertoires in COVID-19. In assigning cohorts, the study relied on participant-reported clinical history. Germline V gene data show CDR1 as MNHEY and CDR2 as SVGAGI. V gave up 6 bases and J gave up 4 bases; unmatched junction bases: 8. The CDR3 is made up of 15 amino acids. Clones were read by immunoSEQ multiplex PCR, and TCRdb kept only the in-frame ones, dropping some. The table has about 270,000 clones, 88% seen once. The gene calls are TRBV6-5 and TRBJ2-7; TRBD2 matches at 11 bases. The receptor was isolated from a woman in her forties with acute COVID-19. The sample was PBMCs or T cells enriched from blood (not recorded which). CDR3 bases: TGTGCCAGCAGCCTAGGGACTAGCGGTTCGTACGAGCAGTACTTC. Protein sequence: CASSLGTSGSYEQYF.